This T cell receptor (beta chain) was captured in a study of blood T cell repertoires in COVID-19. Here immunoSEQ multiplex PCR was the method, and the copy in TCRdb shows in-frame clones only, minus some. The sample lists tens of thousands of clones; 80% to 95% were seen once. This clone was found a few times. The CDR3 totals 16 residues. Germline lookup yields CDR1 KGHSH and CDR2 LQKENI. V trimming: 0 bases; J trimming: 4 bases; junction bases outside the gene matches: 3. The clonotype comes from a human donor in a cohort sampled during active COVID-19. This chain connects TRBV18 to TRBJ2-1, with TRBD2 identical over 10 bases. The specimen was peripheral blood. CDR3 DNA: TGTGCCAGCTCACCACCTCAGCGGGGGGGGTACAATGAGCAGTTCTTC. Translating gives CASSPPQRGGYNEQFF.